Listed here are 27 T cell receptor beta chains from one sample, sequenced in a study of cytomegalovirus exposure and HLA in healthy donors. The PCR made use of 60 Vbeta and 13 Jbeta primers. The assay was immunoSEQ multiplex PCR, and TCRdb's table has in-frame clones only and misses some. Here the sample table reports 100,000 to 150,000 clones. Sequenced sample: PBMCs. The receptors derive from a man aged 18 to 30 in good health and CMV-seronegative.

The chain joins TRBV11-3 to TRBJ2-1; D remains ambiguous. The V end was cut by 5 bases, the J end by 4 bases, with 15 bases between. Germline lookup yields CDR1 SGHNT and CDR2 YENEEA. The CDR3 is made up of 15 amino acids. The CDR3 sequence is CASSLDGSWYNEQFF. Written as DNA, the CDR3 is TGTGCCAGCAGCCTCGATGGTAGCTGGTACAATGAGCAGTTCTTC.

The chain uses TRBV6-1 and TRBJ2-7; 8 positions agree with TRBD1. The ends lost 2 bases at V and 5 bases at J; junction bases unmatched: 8. The CDR3 covers 15 residues. Germline loops: CDR1 MNHNS, CDR2 SASEGT. The CDR3 bases are TGTGCCAGCAGTGAATTTGGGACAGGCATGAACGAGCAGTACTTC. This codes for CASSEFGTGMNEQYF.

The CDR3 bases are TGTGCCAGCAGCCAAGTGTCAGTCGGGAGCAATCAGCCCCAGCATTTT. This gives the protein CASSQVSVGSNQPQHF. The chain couples TRBV4-2 to TRBJ1-5, with D unclear. Between the trimmed V and J ends, which lost 1 base and 1 base, there was a span of 11 bases. CDR3 length equals 16 residues. CDR1 is LGHNA and CDR2 is YNFKEQ in the germline V gene.

The V and J genes are TRBV5-5 and TRBJ1-2; 7 nucleotides align to TRBD1. In germline, CDR1 is SGHKS, CDR2 YYEKEE (reference sequence). The CDR3 is 14 amino acids. Losses at the gene ends were 6 bases for V and 8 bases for J; bases not matched to a gene: 13. The CDR3 sequence: CASTISEGATGYTF. The DNA for the CDR3 is TGTGCCAGCACAATATCGGAGGGGGCGACCGGCTACACCTTC.

V usage is TRBV5-4 and J usage is TRBJ2-7; 8 bases align to TRBD2. With V trimmed by 0 bases and J by 2 bases, 4 bases remained unmatched. The CDR3 covers 15 residues. In germline, CDR1 is SGHNT, CDR2 YYREEE (reference sequence). The CDR3 DNA follows: TGTGCCAGCAGCTTGGACGGGACTAGTACCTACGAGCAGTACTTC. Protein sequence: CASSLDGTSTYEQYF.

This chain joins TRBV28 and TRBJ1-1; D is ambiguous. CDR3 length: 12 amino acids. V lost 8 bases and J 1 base, leaving 8 bases between the germline ends. CDR1 MDHEN and CDR2 SYDVKM come from the germline V gene. The CDR3 DNA is TGTGCCAGCGGGCCGCCGAACACTGAAGCTTTCTTT. As protein: CASGPPNTEAFF.

The chain employs TRBV30 and TRBJ1-1; 8 bases fit TRBD1. V lost 5 bases and J lost 4; bases outside the gene matches: 6. This CDR3 is built from 13 residues. The V gene's germline CDR1 is GTSNPN and CDR2 SVGIG (reference sequence). CDR3 sequence: CAWQKDRATEAFF. CDR3 coding DNA: TGTGCCTGGCAAAAGGACAGGGCCACTGAAGCTTTCTTT.

J is TRBJ2-7 and V is TRBV27; tentative D call: TRBD1 (6 bases). In germline, CDR1 is MNHEY, CDR2 SMNVEV (reference sequence). V was cut by 7 bases and J by 0 bases, with 16 bases left in between. CDR3 length: 15 amino acids. CDR3 amino acids: CASTPRPGDSYEQYF. As DNA, the CDR3 is TGTGCCAGCACACCCCGGCCAGGGGACTCCTACGAGCAGTACTTC.

The V and J genes are TRBV9 and TRBJ1-2; D is perhaps TRBD1 (5 bases). The germline V gene encodes CDR1 SGDLS and CDR2 YYNGEE. The CDR3 is made up of 17 amino acids. Trimming took off 4 bases at V and 4 bases at J, with 23 bases between the two ends. CDR3 DNA: TGTGCCAGCAGCAGCCACCCTAGGGCGACAGTTATCTATGGCTACACCTTC. Protein: CASSSHPRATVIYGYTF. Drawing the rest from reference TRBV9 and TRBJ1-2, the complete variable domain is DSGVTQTPKHLITATGQRVTLRCSPRSGDLSVYWYQQSLDQGLQFLIQYYNGEERAKGNILERFSAQQFPDLHSELNLSSLELGDSALYFCASSSHPRATVIYGYTFGSGTRLTVV.

J is TRBJ2-6 and V is TRBV13; TRBD2 aligns across 10 bases. The CDR3 sequence is 18 residues long. With 4 bases clipped from V and 2 bases from J, the junction kept 8 bases outside the gene matches. Germline V gene lookup returns CDR1 PRHDT and CDR2 FYEKMQ (reference sequence). For the CDR3, the DNA is TGTGCCAGCAGCTCCCGAGGTAGCGGGGGGCCTGGGGCCAACGTCCTGACTTTC. Translation gives CASSSRGSGGPGANVLTF.

The chain combines TRBV6-1 with TRBJ1-1, with D possibly matching TRBD1 (5 bases). The CDR3 length is 13 residues. With 3 bases removed from V and 10 bases from J, the gap between germline ends came to 15 bases. Germline V gene lookup returns CDR1 MNHNS and CDR2 SASEGT. The CDR3 reads CASSDFGGGGAFF. The DNA of the CDR3 is TGTGCCAGCAGTGACTTCGGGGGGGGTGGAGCTTTCTTT.

V is TRBV5-5 and J is TRBJ2-7, with 7 bases that match TRBD2. Trimming at V came to 8 bases and at J to 3 bases, leaving 5 bases not matched to a gene. CDR3 length: 12 residues. Per the germline V gene, CDR1 is SGHKS and CDR2 is YYEKEE (reference sequence). CDR3 DNA: TGTGCCAGTAGACTAGCCAACTACGAGCAGTACTTC. Its protein is CASRLANYEQYF.

Written as DNA, the CDR3 is TGTGCCAGTAGTACCGGGACAGGGGGCAGATTCTACGAGCAGTACTTC. This gives the protein CASSTGTGGRFYEQYF. This chain joins TRBV19 and TRBJ2-7, with 12 bases lining up with TRBD1. The CDR3 has 16 residues. Germline V gene lookup returns CDR1 LNHDA and CDR2 SQIVND (reference sequence). Trimming at V came to 4 bases and at J to 3 bases, leaving 7 bases not matched to a gene.

This chain connects TRBV9 to TRBJ1-1; weak D call: TRBD1 (5 bases). The germline V gene encodes CDR1 SGDLS and CDR2 YYNGEE. The CDR3 totals 15 residues. V lost 0 bases, J lost 4 bases, and 13 bases lay in between. CDR3 protein: CASSVGQAGGTEAFF. The CDR3 DNA is TGTGCCAGCAGCGTAGGTCAAGCCGGGGGCACTGAAGCTTTCTTT.

This rearrangement joins TRBV18 to TRBJ2-7; 7 positions match TRBD1. CDR1 KGHSH and CDR2 LQKENI come from the germline V gene. Trimming removed 1 base from V and 1 base from J; junction bases left unmatched: 7. The CDR3 covers 16 residues. CDR3 coding DNA: TGTGCCAGCTCACCACTTGACAGGGCAAGGTCCTACGAGCAGTACTTC. It translates to CASSPLDRARSYEQYF.

V is TRBV4-2 and J is TRBJ1-5; D perhaps matches TRBD1 (5 bases). The length of the CDR3 is 14 residues. Germline V CDR1 and CDR2: LGHNA, YNFKEQ. Trimming removed 1 base at V and 7 bases at J, with 11 bases between. This CDR3 is CASSQGGVGQPQHF. The DNA of the CDR3 is TGTGCCAGCAGCCAAGGGGGGGTAGGACAGCCCCAGCATTTT.

The genes are TRBV15 and TRBJ2-3; tentatively, D is TRBD2 (7 bases). This CDR3 has 15 residues. The V gene's germline CDR1 is LNHNV and CDR2 YYDKDF (reference sequence). V dropped 6 bases and J dropped 0 bases, with 13 bases sitting between them. CDR3 region: CATRGGGISTDTQYF. As DNA, the CDR3 is TGTGCCACCAGGGGCGGGGGCATTAGCACAGATACGCAGTATTTT.

The V gene is TRBV5-6, the J gene TRBJ2-5; 7 nucleotides align to TRBD2. V was pared by 0 bases and J by 5 bases, with 7 bases of the junction left unmatched. The CDR3 contains 15 residues. CDR1 is SGHDT and CDR2 is YYEEEE in the germline V gene. This CDR3 is CASSLAGDGRETQYF. The CDR3 DNA follows: TGTGCCAGCAGCTTGGCCGGAGACGGGAGGGAGACCCAGTACTTC. Complete variable domain (other parts from reference TRBV5-6 and TRBJ2-5): DAGVTQSPTHLIKTRGQQVTLRCSPKSGHDTVSWYQQALGQGPQFIFQYYEEEERQRGNFPDRFSGHQFPNYSSELNVNALLLGDSALYLCASSLAGDGRETQYFGPGTRLLVL.

J is TRBJ1-5 and V is TRBV19; D ambiguous. Trimming shortened V by 8 bases and J by 1 base, and 6 bases separated the two germline ends. This CDR3 spans 12 amino acids. Germline CDR1 is LNHDA and CDR2 is SQIVND (reference sequence). The CDR3 DNA is TGTGCCAGTCCAGCGAGCAATCAGCCCCAGCATTTT. It specifies CASPASNQPQHF.

The chain couples TRBV30 to TRBJ2-7, with D possibly TRBD2 on 6 matching bases. CDR3 length: 11 amino acids. Germline V gives CDR1 GTSNPN, CDR2 SVGIG (reference sequence). V was shortened by 6 bases and J by 6 bases, with 12 bases between the two germline ends. The CDR3 bases are TGTGCCTGTGGCCTCGGGGGCGAGCAGTACTTC. Translated, it gives CACGLGGEQYF.

V is TRBV2 and J is TRBJ2-1; D is possibly TRBD1 (6 bases). CDR3 length: 14 amino acids. CDR1 and CDR2 from the germline V gene are SNHLY and FYNNEI. Between the trimmed V and J ends, which lost 6 bases and 10 bases, there was a span of 19 bases. CDR3 protein: CASRGSSLGTEQFF. The CDR3 DNA reads as TGTGCCAGCAGAGGAAGTTCTCTGGGGACAGAGCAGTTCTTC.

This chain connects TRBV7-8 to TRBJ1-2; 7 nucleotides line up with TRBD1. CDR1 and CDR2 from the germline V gene are SGHVS and FQNEAQ. V lost 1 base, J lost 1 base, and 3 bases stayed unmatched. The CDR3 spans 15 residues. For the CDR3, the DNA is TGTGCCAGCAGCTTAGGCACAGGGGATAACTATGGCTACACCTTC. It encodes CASSLGTGDNYGYTF.

CDR3 sequence (DNA): TGTGCCAGCAGCTTAGGGCAGACCCAGTACTTC. This sequence encodes CASSLGQTQYF. The rearrangement links TRBV7-2 to TRBJ2-5; D unresolved. Germline CDR1 SGHTA, CDR2 FQGNSA. The germline V and J ends were trimmed by 1 base and 6 bases, with 3 bases remaining between them. The CDR3 sequence is 11 residues long.

The chain has TRBV7-2 and TRBJ2-4; D is possibly TRBD1 (5 bases). This CDR3 region has 16 residues. Trimming removed 1 base from V and 2 bases from J, with 12 bases in between. Germline V gene data show CDR1 as SGHTA and CDR2 as FQGNSA. This CDR3 is CASSLEAGRPKNIQYF. The CDR3 DNA follows: TGTGCCAGCAGCTTAGAGGCAGGGCGCCCCAAAAACATTCAGTACTTC.

The rearrangement joins TRBV6-1 to TRBJ2-7; D uncertain. The CDR3 runs 17 residues. The ends were cut back, 0 bases at V and 4 bases at J, with 19 bases in the middle. Germline CDR1 reads MNHNS; CDR2 reads SASEGT. CDR3 protein: CASSEARGGQVWYEQYF. CDR3 coding DNA: TGTGCCAGCAGTGAAGCGCGTGGTGGGCAGGTTTGGTACGAGCAGTACTTC.

The chain links TRBV11-2 to TRBJ2-3; 11 nucleotides match TRBD2. This CDR3 comprises 18 residues. In germline, CDR1 is SGHAT, CDR2 FQNNGV. The trim removed 5 bases at V and 3 bases at J, leaving 13 bases unmatched. As DNA, the CDR3 is TGTGCCAGCAGCCGGGGGGCACTAGCGGGAGTCGGGACAGATACGCAGTATTTT. Protein sequence: CASSRGALAGVGTDTQYF.

This chain links TRBV5-5 with TRBJ1-5; 7 bases map to TRBD1. This CDR3 region has 13 residues. CDR1 is SGHKS and CDR2 is YYEKEE in the germline V gene (reference sequence). Trimming removed 0 bases from V and 6 bases from J; junction bases left unmatched: 0. CDR3 residues: CASSLDRGQPQHF. CDR3 nucleotide sequence: TGTGCCAGCAGCTTGGACAGGGGTCAGCCCCAGCATTTT.